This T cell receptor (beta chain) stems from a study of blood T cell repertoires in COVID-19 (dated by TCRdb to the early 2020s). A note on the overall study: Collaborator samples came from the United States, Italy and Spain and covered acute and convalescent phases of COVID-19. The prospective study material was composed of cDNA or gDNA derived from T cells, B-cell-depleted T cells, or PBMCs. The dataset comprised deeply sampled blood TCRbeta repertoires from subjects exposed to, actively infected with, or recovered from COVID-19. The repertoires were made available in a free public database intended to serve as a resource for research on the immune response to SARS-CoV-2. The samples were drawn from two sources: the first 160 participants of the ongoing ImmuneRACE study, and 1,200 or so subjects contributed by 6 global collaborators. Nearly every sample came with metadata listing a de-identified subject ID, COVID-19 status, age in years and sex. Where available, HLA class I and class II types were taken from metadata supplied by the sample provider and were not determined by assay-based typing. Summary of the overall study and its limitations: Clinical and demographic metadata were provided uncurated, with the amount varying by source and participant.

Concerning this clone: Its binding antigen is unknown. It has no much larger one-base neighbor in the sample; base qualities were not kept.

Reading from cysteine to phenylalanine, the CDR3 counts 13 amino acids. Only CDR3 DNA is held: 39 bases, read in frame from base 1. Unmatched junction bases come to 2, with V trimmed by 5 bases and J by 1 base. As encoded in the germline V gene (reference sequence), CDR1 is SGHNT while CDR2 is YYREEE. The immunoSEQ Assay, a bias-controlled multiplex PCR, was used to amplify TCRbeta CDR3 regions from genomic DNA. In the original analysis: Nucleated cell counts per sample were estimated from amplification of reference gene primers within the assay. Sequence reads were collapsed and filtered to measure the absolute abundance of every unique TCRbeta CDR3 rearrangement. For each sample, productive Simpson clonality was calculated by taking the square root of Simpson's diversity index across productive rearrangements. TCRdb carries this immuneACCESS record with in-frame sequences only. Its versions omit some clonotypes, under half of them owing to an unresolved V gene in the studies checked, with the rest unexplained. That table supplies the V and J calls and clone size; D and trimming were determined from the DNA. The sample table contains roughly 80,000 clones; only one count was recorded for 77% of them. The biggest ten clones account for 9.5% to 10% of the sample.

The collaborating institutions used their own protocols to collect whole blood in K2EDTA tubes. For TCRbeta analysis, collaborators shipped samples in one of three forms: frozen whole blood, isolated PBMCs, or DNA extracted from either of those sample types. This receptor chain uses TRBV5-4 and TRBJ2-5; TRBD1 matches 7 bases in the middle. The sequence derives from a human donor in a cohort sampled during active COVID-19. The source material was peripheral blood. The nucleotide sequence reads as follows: TGTGCCAGCAGACAGGGGTCCCAAGAGACCCAGTACTTC. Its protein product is CASRQGSQETQYF.